A selection of T cell receptor beta chains follows, all from one sample in a study of blood T cell repertoires in COVID-19. The repertoire was sequenced with immunoSEQ multiplex PCR; TCRdb's copy has only in-frame clones and lacks some. The sample lists fewer than 110,000 clones, around 92% occurring once. Material for sequencing was peripheral blood. The receptors shown here come from a man between 50 and 59 years old with active COVID-19. Both conserved end residues are part of each CDR3. The D gene is left open where the match is weak. Where a row states a size, it is once, few, many or the class of an expanded clone; other rows omit it.

NA	TRBJ2-5	TRBV6-5	NA	TGTGCCAGCAAACGAGGCCAATTGGCGGAGACCCAGTACTTC	CASKRGQLAETQYF
NA	TRBJ2-3	TRBV19	NA	TGTGCCAGTAGCGGTACGGGAGGCACAGATACGCAGTATTTT	CASSGTGGTDTQYF
NA	TRBJ1-2	TRBV7-3	TRBD1	TGTGCCAGCAGCGTGGACAGGGGAGGCGGTGGCTACACCTTC	CASSVDRGGGGYTF
once	TRBJ2-7	TRBV3-1/TRBV3-2	NA	TGTGCCAGCAGCCCCTCTCTCTCCTACGAGCAGTACTTC	CASSPSLSYEQYF
NA	TRBJ2-3	TRBV11-3	TRBD2	TGTGCCAGCAGCTCCGGGACTAGCGGTCGGGCAAATACGCAGTATTTT	CASSSGTSGRANTQYF
NA	TRBJ2-1	TRBV29-1	TRBD2	TGCAGCGTTGAAGACAGGGAGGGTGTTGAGCAGTTCTTC	CSVEDREGVEQFF
NA	TRBJ1-1	TRBV19	TRBD1	TGTGCCAGCCGGACAGGGTTTGGCACTGAAGCTTTCTTT	CASRTGFGTEAFF
NA	TRBJ2-2	TRBV3-1/TRBV3-2	NA	TGTGCCAGCAGCCAAGTACGGGAGACCGGGGAGCTGTTTTTT	CASSQVRETGELFF
NA	TRBJ2-2	TRBV5-1	NA	TGCGCCAGCAGCTTGGGAGGGAGTGGAACCGGGGAGCTGTTTTTT	CASSLGGSGTGELFF
NA	TRBJ1-1	TRBV5-4	NA	TGTGCCAGCAGCACCGGACAGCTGAACACTGAAGCTTTCTTT	CASSTGQLNTEAFF
NA	TRBJ1-1	TRBV28	TRBD1	TGTGCCAGCAGTTCACTGGACAGGGGCGGCACTGAAGCTTTCTTT	CASSSLDRGGTEAFF
NA	TRBJ2-2	TRBV19	TRBD1	TGTGCCAGTAGCAAAAAACGACAGGGGAACACCGGGGAGCTGTTTTTT	CASSKKRQGNTGELFF
NA	TRBJ2-3	TRBV7-9	TRBD2	TGTGCCAGCAGCCAGGCTAGCGGAGGCACAGATACGCAGTATTTT	CASSQASGGTDTQYF
NA	TRBJ1-2	TRBV2	NA	TGTGCCAGCAAACAGCAGTACTATGGCTACACCTTC	CASKQQYYGYTF